This TCR beta chain was sequenced during a study of early T cells in non-severe SARS-CoV-2 infection. Germline CDR1 and CDR2: MDHEN and SYDVKM. The CDR3 spans 12 residues. Trimming took 6 bases from V and 9 from J, leaving 12 bases between them. This clonotype was seen more than once but under ten times. TCRdb ran MiXCR on the 5' RACE reads and lists one entry per CDR3 protein. The sample yields some 91,000 distinct CDR3 sequences, less than 15% seen once. The sequenced material came from whole blood. The source of this sequence is an adult who was a healthcare worker with PCR-confirmed SARS-CoV-2 infection or an uninfected control (not recorded which). This rearrangement joins TRBV28 to TRBJ2-1, with TRBD1 as a possible D gene (5 bases). The CDR3 DNA follows: TGTGCCAGCAGGATTCAGGGAACTGAGCAGTTCTTC. Translating it yields CASRIQGTEQFF.